This T cell receptor (beta chain) stems from a study of cytomegalovirus exposure and HLA in healthy donors (dated by TCRdb to the late 2010s). Background for the entire study: An earlier analysis of under 600 of the donors reported approximately 270 Gb of sequence data and 120 million or so unique TCR beta sequences from about 200 million T cells. Approximately 310 gigabases of sequencing data and around 87 million unique TCR sequences were included in an early release covering about 620 HLA-typed donors. Of the roughly 400 genotyped donors, over 65% fell in the genetic ancestry cluster associated with self-reported Caucasian donors. The study aimed to test whether cataloging public T cell receptors could reveal signatures of past pathogen exposure. The study used immunosequencing to profile the T cell repertoires of about 670 subjects and linked those repertoires to cytomegalovirus serostatus. A separate validation cohort of about 110 different subjects was used in addition to the roughly 640-subject first cohort. High-throughput TCR immunosequencing, statistical association of individual TCRs with disease status, and machine learning were combined to predict cytomegalovirus infection status. To study patterns of TCR occurrence, a later analysis re-analyzed previously published TCR beta repertoires from several hundred donors and added high-resolution HLA genotyping. In the later analysis, no new phenotypic data were used to find candidate immune exposures; instead, reliance was placed on TCR beta sequences and their occurrence across donors. In an earlier analysis of more than 550 of the donors, high-throughput TCR beta sequencing was used to judge whether each TCR beta V gene segment behaved as functional or pseudogenic. Alongside the repertoire data, information on donor age, sex, ethnicity and CMV serostatus was compiled. In a later genetic analysis, genome-wide SNP genotypes for about 55% of the roughly 700 donors were used, and that subset was treated as a discovery cohort. Every discovery cohort repertoire had been produced on one sequencing platform. Both class I and class II loci were covered by HLA typing, at four-digit resolution. The number of typed donors differed by locus: about 620-630 for A, B, C, DRB1 and DQB1; approximately 520 for DQA1; around 580 for DPA1; and roughly 450 for DPB1. Because of strong linkage in the cohort, five DR-DQ haplotypes were treated as single units for association and clustering. Among some 410 genotyped donors of the cohort, an average of roughly 240,000 unique TCR beta nucleotide sequences were sequenced per donor, roughly 20% of them non-productive.

The library was prepared using the immunoSEQ multiplex PCR assay. For the multiplex PCR, a mixture combining 60 forward primers for TCR Vbeta segments and 13 reverse primers for TCR Jbeta segments was used. The CDR3 region of rearranged TCR beta genes was amplified from genomic DNA with a multiplex PCR assay. The Illumina HiSeq System was used to sequence the amplified TCR beta libraries as 87-base-pair reads. Per the source publication's procedure: A later analysis counted tens of millions of unique TCR beta chains across the 670 or so repertoires, and some 12 million of these chains were shared by at least two donors. Raw reads were error-corrected and collapsed into unique sequences by a nearest-neighbor algorithm in which closely related sequences were merged to remove PCR and sequencing errors. V, D and J gene segments were assigned by aligning CDR3 sequences to IMGT reference sequences. For a sequence to be retained, a match of at least six nucleotides was required to both a V gene segment and a J gene segment. A rearrangement counted as productive if the CDR3 had no stop codons and remained in frame with V and J, and every other rearrangement counted as non-productive. CDR3 was defined by IMGT convention, running from the second conserved V-encoded cysteine to the conserved J-encoded phenylalanine. The earlier analysis of about 590 of the donors excluded sequences that lacked an unambiguous match to a single V gene segment. In an earlier analysis of roughly 600 of the donors, a V segment was called functional when productive rearrangements were above 56.7%, and segregating when the standard deviation between donors exceeded 5%. A statistical classification framework was developed to diagnose cytomegalovirus status using the catalog of TCR beta chain sequences. A later analysis assigned V and J genes by comparing TCR nucleotide sequences with IMGT/GENE-DB human TR gene sequences. In a later analysis, CDR3 sequences and most-parsimonious VDJ recombination scenarios were assigned using the TCRdist pipeline. In a later analysis, each TCR beta chain was defined by its CDR3 amino acid sequence together with its V-gene family, and reads lacking a unique V-gene family were excluded. In a later analysis, around 600 highly shared, low-generation-probability nucleotide sequences were removed to address suspected cross-contamination and a sequencing artifact. In a later analysis, a clonal expansion index was calculated for each public chain from normalized within-repertoire ranks of inferred template counts. In a later analysis, generation probabilities were computed using a VDJ recombination model fitted to out-of-frame rearrangements, and the results were checked against IGoR. A later analysis scored TCR-TCR, TCR-HLA and TCR-CMV co-occurrence with hypergeometric tests, applying a repertoire-size bias correction to TCR pairs. To estimate false discovery rates, a later analysis permuted the HLA or CMV assignments 20 times. In a later analysis, co-occurring TCRs were grouped using DBSCAN, and TCRdist sequence similarity was added for clustering within HLA-allele-positive subsets. Co-occurrence clustering excluded repertoires with fewer than 30,000 or more than 120,000 public chains, plus five with anomalous nucleotide sharing. This immuneACCESS table, as held by TCRdb, lists in-frame sequences with V and J called but not all clones. Of the missing ones, under half trace to an unresolved V gene in checked studies; the others have no known cause. V, J and clone size reflect that table, while D and trimming were determined from the DNA. The sample table shows 90,000 to 120,000 clones, and 60% to 75% are seen once. Roughly 7.8% of the sample is held by the ten biggest clonotypes.

From a lookup of the germline V gene, CDR1 and CDR2 are SGHDT and YYEEEE. Trimming takes 0 bases from V and 0 bases from J, and the germline ends sit 7 bases apart. The CDR3 holds 15 amino acids from the cysteine to the phenylalanine. Only the CDR3 portion is preserved as DNA: 45 bases, with reading frame beginning at the first base. This clone has only a few counts. The antigen it binds to is not known. Base qualities were left out, and no much larger clone turns up one base away. The cohort consisted of more than 650 healthy bone marrow donors. Cohort members were all nominally healthy when sampled, although unrecorded immune exposures were likely present. The donor was CMV seronegative and belonged to the group of under 400 seronegative cohort members. Each donor provided a peripheral blood sample, and peripheral blood mononuclear cells were used for TCR beta sequencing. Genomic DNA extraction from the blood cell samples was performed with the Qiagen DNeasy Blood Extraction Kit.

What the work shows at the level of the full study, not this receptor alone: Because HLA typing was missing for some donors at each locus, association tests included only the typed subset. Presence/absence analyses assumed roughly uniform sequencing depth across donors, an assumption that may not hold. Fewer than 20 rarely observed V segments, including chromosome 9 orphons, were excluded from the earlier analysis of just under 600 of the donors because counts were too low. A cluster of highly shared sequence variants was judged likely to represent a technical artifact of the sequencing pipeline. When HLA alleles, especially DR and DQ, strongly co-occurred, TCR associations were difficult to assign to individual alleles. At a false discovery rate of 0.05, a later analysis linked some 18,000 TCR beta sequences to specific HLA alleles. A total of around 150 TCR beta chains were listed by the study as associated with cytomegalovirus. A few of the identified cytomegalovirus-associated TCR beta chains were confirmed in vitro to be specific for cytomegalovirus antigens. In a later analysis, most CMV-associated TCR beta chains were found to appear HLA-restricted, with HLA associations seemingly driven largely by CMV exposure. An earlier analysis of approximately 500 of the donors showed that most TCR beta V segments appeared in productive rearrangements either about 87% or about 30% of the time, which broadly matched IMGT annotations. Linkage disequilibrium might explain the correlated functional status among segregating V segments, but an unknown experimental factor could not be excluded. The cohort was sequenced for TCR beta chains only, and without alpha or paired-chain data the features that could be detected were limited. A further reported finding was that TCR beta sequences accurately predicted the HLA-A and HLA-B alleles for most subjects in the first cohort. Most TCR sequences were seen in very few donors, while some public TCRs were found in many individuals. In a later analysis, HLA-associated TCR beta chains showed more clonal expansion and lower generation probabilities than non-associated chains that were equally common. The 87-base-pair reads could not distinguish some IMGT-functional V segments, including TRBV6-2 and TRBV6-3, so those segments were excluded. In a later analysis, TCR association rates were found to vary across HLA loci, with the most associated TCRs seen for DRB1 alleles and the fewest for HLA-C alleles. A later genetic analysis reported fewer N-insertions in productive TCRs among donors in an Asian-associated ancestry cluster than the roughly 720-donor mean. The authors suggested that the approach could potentially be generalized to other disease states and immunological phenotypes. Immune exposure information for the cohort was limited to CMV serostatus. An association between a missense DCLRE1C variant and V-gene and J-gene trimming of TCR beta chains was found in a later genetic analysis and replicated in an independent cohort. Cytomegalovirus status was reported to be diagnosed by the classifier with high specificity and sensitivity in both the original and validation cohorts. In a later analysis, several top co-occurrence clusters were reported to appear linked to parvovirus B19, influenza, CMV and Epstein-Barr virus.

The chain is encoded by TRBV5-6 joined to TRBJ1-5; the D gene remains uncertain. The sequencing sample was made of PBMCs. The source is a young man in good health and CMV-seronegative. The DNA sequence is TGTGCCAGCAGCTTGGCCCCGGGTAGCAATCAGCCCCAGCATTTT. It specifies CASSLAPGSNQPQHF.